These 28 T cell receptor beta chains were sequenced from one sample in a study of cytomegalovirus exposure and HLA in healthy donors. Primers for the PCR totalled 60 Vbeta and 13 Jbeta. The table came from immunoSEQ multiplex PCR; TCRdb's copy has only in-frame clones and leaves some out. The sample holds about 190,000 clones, around 86% seen once. The sequencing input was PBMCs. The receptors shown here come from a man aged 50-60 years in good health and CMV-seronegative.

The rearrangement uses TRBV27 and TRBJ1-2; D is uncertain. The germline V gene encodes CDR1 MNHEY and CDR2 SMNVEV (reference sequence). With 2 bases removed from V and 3 bases from J, the gap between germline ends came to 10 bases. The CDR3 spans 14 residues. The CDR3 is CASSLAREYYGYTF. The CDR3 DNA follows: TGTGCCAGCAGTTTAGCTAGGGAGTACTATGGCTACACCTTC.

J is TRBJ2-1 and V is TRBV15, with 8 bases lining up with TRBD2. Germline CDR1 and CDR2: LNHNV and YYDKDF (reference sequence). The length of the CDR3 is 16 residues. V lost 0 bases and J lost 9; bases outside the gene matches: 10. The CDR3 region has the DNA TGTGCCACCAGCAGAGATCAACCGGGACTAGGTACTGAGCAGTTCTTC. It codes for CATSRDQPGLGTEQFF.

This clone is a singleton in its sample. The chain links TRBV10-3 to TRBJ1-5; D may be TRBD1 (6 bases). The CDR3 is 15 amino acids. Germline V gene sequence: CDR1 ENHRY, CDR2 SYGVKD. The germline V and J ends were trimmed by 6 bases and 0 bases, with 12 bases remaining between them. Here the CDR3 reads CAISRTDNSNQPQHF. The CDR3 coding sequence is TGTGCCATCAGCCGGACAGATAATAGCAATCAGCCCCAGCATTTT.

V gene TRBV11-2 combines with J gene TRBJ1-5; D not resolved. CDR3 length: 13 amino acids. Germline V gene lookup returns CDR1 SGHAT and CDR2 FQNNGV. The V and J ends lost 4 bases and 9 bases respectively, with 13 bases between them. The CDR3 region has the DNA TGTGCCAGCAGCTCCGCGAGGTTGCGGCCCCAGCATTTT. Amino acid sequence: CASSSARLRPQHF.

The V call is TRBV6-6, the J call TRBJ2-2; 8 nucleotides align to TRBD2. Germline CDR1 MNHNY, CDR2 SVGAGI (reference sequence). This CDR3 spans 15 amino acids. Trimming took 7 bases from V and 6 from J; bases not matched to a gene: 10. DNA of the CDR3: TGTGCCAGCACCCCCGGGACTAGTCTTTCCGGGGAGCTGTTTTTT. It encodes CASTPGTSLSGELFF.

The V call is TRBV5-4, the J call TRBJ2-1; 7 bases agree with TRBD1. Looked up from germline, CDR1 is SGHNT and CDR2 is YYREEE (reference sequence). The CDR3 length is 14 residues. V shed 2 bases, J shed 3 bases, and the junction held 2 bases outside the gene matches. CDR3 DNA sequence: TGTGCCAGCAGCTTAACAGGGGTCTACAATGAGCAGTTCTTC. Its protein is CASSLTGVYNEQFF.

The chain carries TRBV7-6 and TRBJ1-1; possibly TRBD1 for D (6 bases). The germline CDR1 and CDR2 sequences are SGHVS and FNYEAQ. The CDR3 contains 16 residues. V dropped 5 bases and J dropped 0 bases, with 16 bases sitting between them. The CDR3, as DNA: TGTGCCAGCAGCCGTCCCGGGGGGGGGCTGAACACTGAAGCTTTCTTT. Translation gives CASSRPGGGLNTEAFF. Based on the CDR3 plus reference TRBV7-6 and TRBJ1-1, the full variable domain is GAGVSQSPRYKVTKRGQDVALRCDPISGHVSLYWYRQALGQGPEFLTYFNYEAQQDKSGLPNDRFSAERPEGSISTLTIQRTEQRDSAMYRCASSRPGGGLNTEAFFGQGTRLTVV.

Only one count was recorded for this clone. The chain couples TRBV21-1 to TRBJ1-5. TRBV21-1 is tagged as a pseudogene. The CDR3 runs 16 residues. The CDR3 region has the DNA TGTGCCAGCAGCAAGACATCGAGGGTTGGCAATCAGCCCCAGCATTTT. Its protein product is CASSKTSRVGNQPQHF.

The CDR3 nucleotides are TGTGCCAGCAGCGCCCACGGGATAGGCAACATTCAGTACTTC. Amino acid sequence: CASSAHGIGNIQYF. The gene calls are TRBV5-6 and TRBJ2-4, with D maybe TRBD2 (5 bases). Germline-derived CDR1 and CDR2 are SGHDT and YYEEEE. This CDR3 spans 14 amino acids. V lost 4 bases and J 7 bases, leaving 15 bases between the germline ends.

The J gene is TRBJ1-2, the V gene TRBV5-1; D possibly corresponds to TRBD1 (6 bases). Germline loops: CDR1 SGHRS, CDR2 YFSETQ. Between the trimmed V and J ends, which lost 3 bases and 5 bases, there was a span of 17 bases. This CDR3 has 15 residues. CDR3 nucleotide sequence: TGCGCCAGCAGCTCGGGGGGCGACCCTAGGTATGGCTACACCTTC. It yields the protein CASSSGGDPRYGYTF.

Here the CDR3 reads CASSLGQGRWYEQYF. DNA for the CDR3: TGCGCCAGCAGCTTGGGACAGGGAAGATGGTACGAGCAGTACTTC. This chain connects TRBV5-1 to TRBJ2-7; 7 bases map to TRBD1. V was pared by 0 bases and J by 4 bases, with 7 bases of the junction left unmatched. The CDR3 loop spans 15 amino acids. Germline CDR1 reads SGHRS; CDR2 reads YFSETQ.

This clone is a singleton in its sample. V is TRBV5-1 and J is TRBJ2-1; TRBD2 might be the D (5 bases). The length of the CDR3 is 12 residues. V gave up 7 bases and J gave up 6 bases, with 11 bases separating them. Germline V CDR1 and CDR2: SGHRS, YFSETQ. This CDR3 reads CASGLSGNEQFF. The CDR3 DNA sequence: TGCGCCAGCGGATTAAGCGGCAATGAGCAGTTCTTC.

The chain uses TRBV19 and TRBJ2-7, with 7 positions matching TRBD1. Germline V gene sequence: CDR1 LNHDA, CDR2 SQIVND (reference sequence). The CDR3 length is 16 residues. The J segment lost 0 bases and the V segment lost 2 bases, leaving 7 bases of the junction unmatched. CDR3 DNA sequence: TGTGCCAGTAGTATAAGGTGGACAGGTAGCTCCTACGAGCAGTACTTC. Protein sequence: CASSIRWTGSSYEQYF.

The chain links TRBV10-3 to TRBJ1-2; D remains ambiguous. Germline CDR1 ENHRY, CDR2 SYGVKD. Trimming stripped 0 bases from V and 4 bases from J, with 9 bases between. This CDR3 is built from 14 residues. The CDR3, as DNA: TGTGCCATCAGTGAGTCGAATCCAGTCTATGGCTACACCTTC. It translates to CAISESNPVYGYTF.

This chain's CDR3 is CASSGGDFPYNEQFF. The CDR3 DNA is TGTGCCAGCAGTGGGGGGGACTTCCCCTACAATGAGCAGTTCTTC. The chain employs TRBV28 and TRBJ2-1; 7 bases map to TRBD2. V trimming: 5 bases; J trimming: 2 bases; junction bases outside the gene matches: 6. Germline V CDR1 and CDR2: MDHEN, SYDVKM. The CDR3 is 15 amino acids.

The J gene is TRBJ2-7, the V gene TRBV7-6, with TRBD1 as a possible D gene (6 bases). Germline CDR1 SGHVS, CDR2 FNYEAQ. The CDR3 is 14 amino acids. V was pared by 4 bases and J by 4 bases, with 14 bases between. This chain's CDR3 is CASSSLGQTYEQYF. CDR3 nucleotides: TGTGCCAGCAGCTCCTTAGGACAGACGTACGAGCAGTACTTC.

CDR3 residues: CATGEGGGNEQFF. CDR3 DNA: TGTGCCACCGGAGAGGGGGGAGGGAATGAGCAGTTCTTC. The chain is built from TRBV7-3 and TRBJ2-1; D is perhaps TRBD2 (7 bases). V was trimmed by 10 bases and J by 7 bases, leaving 17 bases between them. Germline V lookup: CDR1 SGHTA, CDR2 FQGTGA. The CDR3 consists of 13 residues.

The table lists this clone with a few counts. The V call is TRBV18, the J call TRBJ1-1, with a weak D call TRBD1 (6 bases). CDR3 size: 15 residues. The V end lost 5 bases, the J end lost 8 bases, and 21 bases lay between the germline ends. From germline, CDR1 is KGHSH and CDR2 LQKENI. CDR3 amino acids: CASSVGTRGIAEAFF. The DNA of the CDR3 is TGTGCCAGCTCAGTCGGGACACGGGGAATAGCGGAAGCTTTCTTT. The variable domain in full, with the rest retrieved from reference TRBV18 and TRBJ1-1, is NAGVMQNPRHLVRRRGQEARLRCSPMKGHSHVYWYRQLPEEGLKFMVYLQKENIIDESGMPKERFSAEFPKEGPSILRIQQVVRGDSAAYFCASSVGTRGIAEAFFGQGTRLTVV.

The chain couples TRBV4-3 to TRBJ1-1; unclear D gene. The CDR3 covers 15 residues. V was clipped by 1 base and J by 0 bases, with 9 bases between them. Per the germline V gene, CDR1 is LGHNA and CDR2 is YSLEER. CDR3 loop: CASSQVGRMNTEAFF. CDR3 coding DNA: TGCGCCAGCAGCCAAGTTGGCAGGATGAACACTGAAGCTTTCTTT.

The CDR3 region is CAWSERIRGRCFF. In DNA, the CDR3 is TGTGCCTGGAGTGAACGGATCAGGGGGCGGTGTTTCTTC. The V and J genes are TRBV30 and TRBJ2-1; 8 bases line up with TRBD1. Looked up from germline, CDR1 is GTSNPN and CDR2 is SVGIG (reference sequence). V trimming: 1 base; J trimming: 16 bases; junction bases outside the gene matches: 12. The CDR3 sequence is 13 residues long.

This chain's CDR3 is CASIPPPTVYGYTF. The CDR3 nucleotides read TGTGCCAGCATCCCACCGCCGACAGTCTATGGCTACACCTTC. The J gene is TRBJ1-2, the V gene TRBV7-9; TRBD1 might be the D (5 bases). CDR1 is SEHNR and CDR2 is FQNEAQ in the germline V gene (reference sequence). This CDR3 has 14 amino acids. V lost 7 bases and J 4 bases, leaving 16 bases between the germline ends.

The chain has TRBV5-8 and TRBJ1-5, with TRBD1 matching over 8 bases. V lost 4 bases, J lost 2 bases, and 8 bases stayed unmatched. Germline CDR1 SGHTS, CDR2 YDEGEE. CDR3 length: 16 amino acids. CDR3 protein: CASSIGQGGGNQPQHF. Here the CDR3 DNA reads TGTGCCAGCAGCATAGGACAGGGTGGGGGCAATCAGCCCCAGCATTTT.

Details on this clone: Distinct nucleotide sequences in the sample also encode this CDR3. The chain joins TRBV5-1 to TRBJ2-7; 10 nucleotides line up with TRBD2. CDR3 length: 14 residues. CDR1 and CDR2 (germline): SGHRS, YFSETQ. With 5 bases clipped from V and 2 bases from J, the junction kept 4 bases outside the gene matches. CDR3 sequence: CASSFTSGTYEQYF. The CDR3 DNA reads as TGCGCCAGCAGTTTTACTAGCGGGACCTACGAGCAGTACTTC.

The chain is built from TRBV7-2 and TRBJ1-1; D gene uncertain. The CDR3 is 15 amino acids. CDR1 is SGHTA, CDR2 FQGNSA, per germline. V was pared by 0 bases and J by 7 bases, with 15 bases between. As DNA, the CDR3 is TGTGCCAGCAGCTTAGCGCGGAACCCGGGTAATGAAGCTTTCTTT. Amino acid sequence: CASSLARNPGNEAFF.

This clone has a single count. J is TRBJ1-5 and V is TRBV9; D not resolved. Germline CDR1 is SGDLS and CDR2 is YYNGEE. There are 16 residues in the CDR3. V was clipped by 0 bases and J by 2 bases, with 12 bases between them. The CDR3 loop is CASSVALTTGNQPQHF. CDR3 sequence (DNA): TGTGCCAGCAGCGTAGCTCTTACGACTGGCAATCAGCCCCAGCATTTT.

The rearrangement uses TRBV5-1 and TRBJ1-2, with D perhaps matching TRBD1 (5 bases). The CDR3 covers 15 residues. The germline V gene encodes CDR1 SGHRS and CDR2 YFSETQ. Trimming pared 1 base from V and 3 bases from J, leaving 13 bases between. As DNA, the CDR3 is TGCGCCAGCAGCTTGTTGACAGAGCAGCACTATGGCTACACCTTC. It yields the protein CASSLLTEQHYGYTF.

This clone has more than one count but fewer than ten. The rearrangement joins TRBV10-3 to TRBJ1-1, with a tentative D call TRBD1 (5 bases). The CDR3 consists of 14 residues. CDR1 and CDR2 from the germline V gene are ENHRY and SYGVKD. Trimming cost V 10 bases and J 0 bases, with 15 bases left between them. CDR3 nucleotides: TGTGCCAGCATAAGGGGTGACATGAACACTGAAGCTTTCTTT. This gives the protein CASIRGDMNTEAFF.

The chain has TRBV2 and TRBJ2-5; 10 nucleotides align to TRBD1. V was clipped by 4 bases and J by 3 bases; unmatched bases: 8. The CDR3 totals 16 residues. CDR1 is SNHLY and CDR2 is FYNNEI in the germline V gene. The CDR3 nucleotides are TGTGCCAGCAGTGCGGGACAGGGGAAAATAGAAGAGACCCAGTACTTC. Its translation is CASSAGQGKIEETQYF. Full variable domain (missing parts from reference TRBV2 and TRBJ2-5): EPEVTQTPSHQVTQMGQEVILRCVPISNHLYFYWYRQILGQKVEFLVSFYNNEISEKSEIFDDQFSVERPDGSNFTLKIRSTKLEDSAMYFCASSAGQGKIEETQYFGPGTRLLVL.